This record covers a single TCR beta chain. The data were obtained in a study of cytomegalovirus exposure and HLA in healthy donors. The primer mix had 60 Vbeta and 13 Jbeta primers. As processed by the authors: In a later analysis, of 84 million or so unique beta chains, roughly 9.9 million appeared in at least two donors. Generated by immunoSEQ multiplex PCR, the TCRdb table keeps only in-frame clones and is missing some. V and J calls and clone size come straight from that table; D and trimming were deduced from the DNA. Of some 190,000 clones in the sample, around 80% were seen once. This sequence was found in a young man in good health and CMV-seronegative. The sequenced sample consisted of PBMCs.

This CDR3 is CASSLGTAYEQYF. The CDR3 bases are TGTGCCAGCAGTTTAGGGACAGCCTACGAGCAGTACTTC. The chain recombines TRBV27 with TRBJ2-7; TRBD1 aligns across 7 bases. V dropped 2 bases and J dropped 2; count of bases not matched to a gene: 0. The CDR3 has 13 residues. Germline CDR1 and CDR2: MNHEY and SMNVEV (reference sequence).